These T cell receptor beta chains were read from a single sample in a study of shared clonotypes between healthy human individuals. Clones were sequenced by immunoSEQ multiplex PCR, and TCRdb holds only the in-frame ones, with some missing. The data hold roughly 100,000 clones, with about 66% observed a single time. The sample comprised memory CD8+ T cells sorted from blood. All receptors derive from a woman in her thirties in good health. The CDR3 runs from the conserved cysteine through the conserved F or W. A D gene is named only where the DNA matches it firmly. The listing skips clone size in some rows; elsewhere it reads once, few, many or a size class.

>TRBD1|NA|TRBV7-9|TRBJ1-2
CASSLPGQGLGYYGYTF
TGTGCCAGCAGCCTGCCGGGACAGGGGTTGGGGTACTATGGCTACACCTTC
>NA|NA|TRBV9|TRBJ2-2
CASSVEGEGQNTGELFF
TGTGCCAGCAGCGTAGAGGGTGAAGGTCAGAACACCGGGGAGCTGTTTTTT
>NA|NA|TRBV7-8|TRBJ2-7
CASSFSVTGRREQYF
TGTGCCAGCAGCTTTTCTGTGACAGGGAGGAGGGAGCAGTACTTC
>NA|NA|TRBV19|TRBJ2-1
CASSGNRVGNEQFF
TGTGCCAGTAGTGGGAACAGGGTTGGCAATGAGCAGTTCTTC
>NA|few|TRBV11-2|TRBJ1-4
CASRRKDGGLVEKLFF
TGTGCCAGCAGACGTAAAGACGGGGGTTTAGTTGAAAAACTGTTTTTT
>TRBD2|NA|TRBV11-2|TRBJ2-1
CASSLDSGFGTSGRVGEQFF
TGTGCCAGCAGCTTAGACTCCGGGTTTGGGACTAGCGGGAGAGTTGGTGAGCAGTTCTTC
>NA|many|TRBV4-2|TRBJ1-1
CASSQNRENTEAFF
TGTGCCAGCAGCCAAAACAGGGAGAACACTGAAGCTTTCTTT
>TRBD2|few|TRBV19|TRBJ2-1
CASSIWLAGSMDEQFF
TGTGCCAGTAGTATTTGGCTAGCGGGATCGATGGATGAGCAGTTCTTC
>NA|once|TRBV4-1|TRBJ2-7
CASSHPGQSYEQYF
TGCGCCAGCAGCCACCCCGGACAGTCCTACGAGCAGTACTTC
>TRBD2|NA|TRBV7-2|TRBJ2-3
CASSRAGGRVGDTQYF
TGTGCCAGCAGCCGGGCCGGCGGGAGGGTTGGAGATACGCAGTATTTT
>NA|NA|TRBV10-3|TRBJ2-3
CAISGGDVRTDTQYF
TGTGCCATCAGTGGTGGGGACGTTAGAACAGATACGCAGTATTTT
>TRBD1|NA|TRBV4-1|TRBJ1-5
CASSQDGTGGNQPQHF
TGCGCCAGCAGCCAAGACGGGACAGGGGGAAATCAGCCCCAGCATTTT
>TRBD2|NA|TRBV9|TRBJ2-2
CASSLTSGYNTGELFF
TGTGCCAGCAGCCTGACTAGCGGCTACAACACCGGGGAGCTGTTTTTT
>TRBD2|NA|TRBV14|TRBJ2-3
CASSQGLAGVNPDTQYF
TGTGCCAGCAGCCAAGGACTAGCGGGAGTCAACCCAGATACGCAGTATTTT
>TRBD1|NA|TRBV5-1|TRBJ2-7
CASSSSGTGSHEQYF
TGCGCCAGCAGCTCATCCGGGACAGGGTCCCACGAGCAGTACTTC
>NA|NA|TRBV27|TRBJ2-5
CASSPLLGLQETQYF
TGTGCCAGCAGTCCCCTCTTGGGGCTCCAAGAGACCCAGTACTTC
>TRBD2|NA|TRBV25-1|TRBJ2-5
CASSEPGLAGLNF
TGTGCCAGCAGTGAGCCGGGACTAGCGGGACTAAACTTC
>TRBD1|NA|TRBV2|TRBJ1-2
CASRGTASNGYTF
TGTGCCAGCAGAGGGACAGCGTCAAATGGCTACACCTTC
>NA|few|TRBV5-6|TRBJ2-3
CASSTSVSGHLTDTQYF
TGTGCCAGCAGCACCAGCGTCTCGGGACATCTCACAGATACGCAGTATTTT
>TRBD1|NA|TRBV2|TRBJ1-5
CASRAFIFGTGGYSNQPQHF
TGTGCCAGCAGGGCTTTTATTTTCGGGACAGGGGGCTATAGCAATCAGCCCCAGCATTTT
>TRBD2|NA|TRBV4-2|TRBJ2-7
CASSQEREGSYEQYF
TGTGCCAGCAGCCAAGAGCGGGAGGGCTCCTACGAGCAGTACTTC
>NA|many|TRBV13|TRBJ2-5
CASSLEGSTETQYF
TGTGCCAGCAGCTTAGAAGGTAGCACAGAGACCCAGTACTTC
>NA|NA|TRBV6-6|TRBJ2-1
CASSPASYNEQFF
TGTGCCAGCAGCCCGGCGAGCTACAATGAGCAGTTCTTC
>NA|once|TRBV7-6|TRBJ1-1
CASSLRDTYRMNTEAFF
TGTGCCAGCAGCTTACGGGACACATACCGCATGAACACTGAAGCTTTCTTT
>TRBD1|NA|TRBV19|TRBJ2-1
CASSIGTGWNNEQFF
TGTGCCAGTAGTATAGGGACAGGGTGGAACAATGAGCAGTTCTTC
>NA|NA|TRBV2|TRBJ2-7
CASSEALPRQTYEQYF
TGTGCCAGCAGTGAAGCGCTTCCCAGACAGACCTACGAGCAGTACTTC